The 20 T cell receptor beta chains below come from one sample, sequenced in a study of shared clonotypes between healthy human individuals. TCRdb's copy holds only in-frame clones and misses some; the assay was immunoSEQ multiplex PCR. The table includes about 1.9 million clones, approximately 92% detected once. Naive-designated CD8 cells lacked CD45RO, were positively enriched for CCR7, and omitted terminally differentiated effector memory CD45RA+ cells. The sample comprised naive CD8+ T cells from PBMCs. The receptor source for this set is a man younger than 35 in good health. Some clones in this sample may be carry-over from other donors' samples.

The chain recombines TRBV9 with TRBJ2-3; D gene ambiguous. Germline V gene data show CDR1 as SGDLS and CDR2 as YYNGEE. The CDR3 has 14 residues. The ends were cut back, 3 bases at V and 1 base at J, with 9 bases in the middle. The CDR3 nucleotides read TGTGCCAGCAGCGCCCCCGCGGGCACAGATACGCAGTATTTT. The encoded protein is CASSAPAGTDTQYF.

This chain links TRBV15 with TRBJ2-1; 10 positions agree with TRBD1. Germline V gene lookup returns CDR1 LNHNV and CDR2 YYDKDF (reference sequence). This CDR3 spans 16 amino acids. The ends lost 3 bases at V and 7 bases at J; junction bases unmatched: 9. The CDR3 loop is CATSRDRDRGWNEQFF. The CDR3 DNA follows: TGTGCCACCAGCAGGGACCGGGACAGGGGTTGGAATGAGCAGTTCTTC.

This clone has just one count. The chain combines TRBV30 with TRBJ1-2; perhaps TRBD1 as D (6 bases). Germline V gene sequence: CDR1 GTSNPN, CDR2 SVGIG (reference sequence). The V gene lost 0 bases and the J gene lost 7 bases, with 12 bases spanning the gap. There are 13 residues in the CDR3. DNA for the CDR3: TGTGCCTGGAGTGTGGTCAGGGGAAGTGGCTACACCTTC. Translating it yields CAWSVVRGSGYTF.

The chain joins TRBV28 to TRBJ2-2, with D uncertain. This CDR3 is 14 amino acids long. V gave up 6 bases and J gave up 6 bases, with 14 bases separating them. Germline-derived CDR1 and CDR2 are MDHEN and SYDVKM. The CDR3 DNA follows: TGTGCCAGCAGAGGAATCGAACGGGCCGGGGAGCTGTTTTTT. It codes for CASRGIERAGELFF.

This chain uses TRBV7-8 with TRBJ2-1, with 7 nucleotides matching TRBD2. J was trimmed by 6 bases and V by 4 bases; bases with no gene match: 6. CDR1 is SGHVS, CDR2 FQNEAQ, per germline. CDR3 length equals 14 residues. The DNA of the CDR3 is TGTGCCAGCAGCTCCGCGGGGGTGGGCAATGAGCAGTTCTTC. Protein product: CASSSAGVGNEQFF.

The chain links TRBV7-2 to TRBJ2-6; possible D gene TRBD1, 5 bases. Trimming removed 1 base at V and 4 bases at J, with 11 bases between. CDR3 length: 16 amino acids. Germline CDR1 reads SGHTA; CDR2 reads FQGNSA. The DNA for the CDR3 is TGTGCCAGCAGCTTAGGGTTAGGGGCCGGGGCCAACGTCCTGACTTTC. Protein product: CASSLGLGAGANVLTF.

With respect to this clone: This same CDR3 is encoded by further DNA sequences in the sample. The chain joins TRBV27 to TRBJ2-7, with D perhaps TRBD1 (6 bases). The CDR3 totals 14 residues. CDR1 and CDR2 from the germline V gene are MNHEY and SMNVEV (reference sequence). Trimming left V 2 bases short and J 5 bases short, with 13 bases between. CDR3 in amino acids: CASSLGQGLNEQYF. Here the CDR3 DNA reads TGTGCCAGCAGTTTAGGGCAGGGGTTAAACGAGCAGTACTTC.

The V and J genes are TRBV7-6 and TRBJ2-7; 9 bases map to TRBD1. V shed 4 bases, J shed 4 bases, and the junction held 2 bases outside the gene matches. Germline V gene lookup returns CDR1 SGHVS and CDR2 FNYEAQ. This CDR3 has 13 amino acids. The CDR3 DNA is TGTGCCAGCAGCTCCGACAGGGGGTACGAGCAGTACTTC. It yields the protein CASSSDRGYEQYF. Using reference TRBV7-6 and TRBJ2-7 for the parts outside the CDR3, the full variable domain is GAGVSQSPRYKVTKRGQDVALRCDPISGHVSLYWYRQALGQGPEFLTYFNYEAQQDKSGLPNDRFSAERPEGSISTLTIQRTEQRDSAMYRCASSSDRGYEQYFGPGTRLTVT.

This clone was recorded once. This chain uses TRBV4-1 with TRBJ2-7; 7 bases align to TRBD1. With V trimmed by 1 base and J by 5 bases, 2 bases remained unmatched. There are 13 residues in the CDR3. CDR1 and CDR2 (germline): MGHRA, YSYEKL. The CDR3 nucleotides are TGCGCCAGCAGCCAAGTGACAGGGCACGAGCAGTACTTC. Residues: CASSQVTGHEQYF.

To note about this clone: This sample includes further DNA sequences coding for the same CDR3. The J gene is TRBJ2-7, the V gene TRBV11-2, with TRBD1 matching over 8 bases. Looked up from germline, CDR1 is SGHAT and CDR2 is FQNNGV. Trimming took 5 bases from V and 3 from J; bases not matched to a gene: 6. CDR3 length: 14 residues. The CDR3 region is CASSPGTGFYEQYF. The CDR3 coding sequence is TGTGCCAGCAGCCCTGGGACAGGCTTCTACGAGCAGTACTTC.

J is TRBJ2-7 and V is TRBV14; tentatively, D is TRBD1 or TRBD2 (5 bases each). The CDR3 totals 14 residues. CDR1 is SGHDN, CDR2 FVKESK, per germline. Trimming removed 8 bases from V and 4 bases from J, with 18 bases in between. The DNA for the CDR3 is TGTGCCAGCTCACCTCAGTGGGGGAGTTACGAGCAGTACTTC. Amino acids: CASSPQWGSYEQYF.

This clone was found once. The CDR3 does not end in the conserved phenylalanine or tryptophan, so this is likely a read error. The chain has TRBV7-8 and TRBJ1-1; D call uncertain. Germline V lookup: CDR1 SGHVS, CDR2 FQNEAQ. The CDR3 has 12 amino acids. The ends were cut back, 5 bases at V and 1 base at J, with 5 bases in the middle. CDR3 in DNA: TGTGCCAGCAGCCTAACGAACACTGAAGCTTTCCTT. Translating gives CASSLTNTEAFL.

In its sample, this clone was seen once. V and J are TRBV7-7 and TRBJ2-1; the D is unclear. The CDR3 loop spans 14 amino acids. CDR1 is SSHAT, CDR2 FNYEAQ, per germline (reference sequence). The V end lost 1 base, the J end lost 6 bases, and 10 bases lay between the germline ends. CDR3 amino acids: CASSLELGFNEQFF. For the CDR3, the DNA is TGTGCCAGCAGCTTAGAGTTGGGGTTCAATGAGCAGTTCTTC.

The chain carries TRBV5-6 and TRBJ2-3, with a possible D match to TRBD1 (5 bases). V was cut by 0 bases and J by 3 bases, with 11 bases left in between. CDR3 length: 15 residues. Germline CDR1 and CDR2: SGHDT and YYEEEE. This CDR3 is CASSLAQGWTDTQYF. The CDR3 DNA reads as TGTGCCAGCAGCTTGGCCCAGGGATGGACAGATACGCAGTATTTT. The whole variable domain, remainder taken from reference TRBV5-6 and TRBJ2-3, is DAGVTQSPTHLIKTRGQQVTLRCSPKSGHDTVSWYQQALGQGPQFIFQYYEEEERQRGNFPDRFSGHQFPNYSSELNVNALLLGDSALYLCASSLAQGWTDTQYFGPGTRLTVL.

The rearrangement joins TRBV5-4 to TRBJ1-1, with D maybe TRBD1 (6 bases). CDR1 and CDR2 from the germline V gene are SGHNT and YYREEE (reference sequence). CDR3 size: 15 residues. With 4 bases removed from V and 1 base from J, the gap between germline ends came to 14 bases. Here the CDR3 DNA reads TGTGCCAGCAGCGTAGAACAGGGCTGGAACACTGAAGCTTTCTTT. Its translation is CASSVEQGWNTEAFF.

V and J are TRBV13 and TRBJ1-1; the match to TRBD1 covers 7 bases. CDR1 and CDR2 (germline): PRHDT, FYEKMQ (reference sequence). This CDR3 has 15 amino acids. Trimming took 3 bases from V and 4 from J; bases not matched to a gene: 8. DNA for the CDR3: TGTGCCAGCAGCTTTTTGAGGGGGCGAGGCACTGAAGCTTTCTTT. This gives the protein CASSFLRGRGTEAFF. Based on the CDR3 plus reference TRBV13 and TRBJ1-1, the full variable domain is AAGVIQSPRHLIKEKRETATLKCYPIPRHDTVYWYQQGPGQDPQFLISFYEKMQSDKGSIPDRFSAQQFSDYHSELNMSSLELGDSALYFCASSFLRGRGTEAFFGQGTRLTVV.

The V gene is TRBV13, the J gene TRBJ2-7, with 8 bases aligning to TRBD1. The CDR3 spans 20 residues. The germline gives CDR1 PRHDT, CDR2 FYEKMQ (reference sequence). The V gene end was trimmed by 0 bases and the J gene end by 0 bases; junction bases not matched to a gene: 16. CDR3 amino acids: CASSLGPTGVPIVSSYEQYF. In DNA form, the CDR3 reads TGTGCCAGCAGCTTAGGACCGACAGGGGTCCCTATAGTGAGCTCCTACGAGCAGTACTTC.

The chain has TRBV10-2 and TRBJ2-1; tentatively, D is TRBD2 (5 bases). The CDR3 spans 15 residues. Between the trimmed V and J ends, which lost 6 bases and 0 bases, there was a span of 12 bases. Per germline, CDR1 WSHSY and CDR2 SAAADI. The CDR3 spells CASRAGKSSYNEQFF. CDR3 coding DNA: TGCGCCAGCAGGGCGGGTAAGAGCTCCTACAATGAGCAGTTCTTC.

The V and J genes are TRBV7-3 and TRBJ1-1, with D uncertain. The CDR3 is 13 residues long. V shed 5 bases and J shed 1 base, with 8 bases lying between them. The germline CDR1 and CDR2 sequences are SGHTA and FQGTGA. This CDR3 is CASSPYKNTEAFF. The CDR3 nucleotides are TGTGCCAGCAGCCCATACAAGAACACTGAAGCTTTCTTT.

A note on this clone: A junction boundary mismatches the germline segment, possibly from a read error. The CDR3 reads CASSPVGSDEQYF. In nucleotides, the CDR3 is TGTGCCAGCAGCCCTGTCGGCTCCGACGAGCAGTACTTC. The rearrangement joins TRBV9 to TRBJ2-7; D gene uncertain. The CDR3 spans 13 residues. In germline, CDR1 is SGDLS, CDR2 YYNGEE.